These 4 T cell receptor beta chains share one sample of origin, sequenced in a study of cytomegalovirus exposure and HLA in healthy donors. Data came from immunoSEQ multiplex PCR; TCRdb stores just in-frame clones and leaves some out. The sample has around 60,000 clones; around 92% are singletons. The sample consisted of PBMCs. These receptors were collected from a woman between 18 and 30 years old in good health and CMV-seronegative.

The gene calls are TRBV7-8 and TRBJ1-5; D is possibly TRBD1 (5 bases). The CDR3 has 17 residues. V lost 1 base to trimming and J lost 0 bases, with 13 bases between them. Germline V gene lookup returns CDR1 SGHVS and CDR2 FQNEAQ. CDR3 sequence (DNA): TGTGCCAGCAGCTTAGGTTACAGGAGCGTTAGCAATCAGCCCCAGCATTTT. This codes for CASSLGYRSVSNQPQHF.

The genes are TRBV9 and TRBJ2-3, with 7 nucleotides matching TRBD2. This CDR3 is built from 15 residues. Germline V gives CDR1 SGDLS, CDR2 YYNGEE. V shed 0 bases and J 2 bases; nucleotides not matched to a gene: 3. The CDR3 spells CASSVVSGDTDTQYF. The CDR3 DNA is TGTGCCAGCAGCGTAGTCAGCGGGGACACAGATACGCAGTATTTT.

This clone was picked up one time. J is TRBJ1-6 and V is TRBV28; D possibly corresponds to TRBD1 (5 bases). CDR3 length: 16 residues. Trimming took 1 base from V and 9 from J, leaving 16 bases between them. Germline loops: CDR1 MDHEN, CDR2 SYDVKM. The CDR3 sequence is CASSLSGAWAISPLHF. The CDR3 bases are TGTGCCAGCAGTTTATCTGGGGCCTGGGCAATTTCACCCCTCCACTTT.

V gene TRBV29-1 combines with J gene TRBJ2-4, with D hard to call. This CDR3 has 13 residues. The germline V and J ends were trimmed by 6 bases and 7 bases, with 16 bases remaining between them. Looked up from germline, CDR1 is SQVTM and CDR2 is ANQGSEA. Here the CDR3 DNA reads TGCAGCGTCCTCGCCCCGTTCAGGAACATTCAGTACTTC. Its protein is CSVLAPFRNIQYF.